The rows below give T cell receptor beta chains drawn from one sample of a study of cytotoxic CD8 clonotypes in ibrutinib-treated CLL. The data were produced by immunoSEQ multiplex PCR, yet TCRdb's version contains in-frame clones alone and is incomplete. The data hold some 300,000 clones, with roughly 85% observed a single time. The sequenced sample was PBMCs, obtained before ibrutinib treatment. These TCRs come from a human donor with chronic lymphocytic leukemia. CDR3s include the opening cysteine and the closing phenylalanine or tryptophan. The D gene is left open where the match is weak. Clone sizes are given selectively: once, few, many, or a class where the clone is expanded.

abundance | j_gene | v_gene | d_gene | CDR3aa | CDR3nt
. | TRBJ2-1 | TRBV27 | TRBD2 | CASSSRMGLAGVDEQFF | TGTGCCAGCAGTAGTAGGATGGGACTAGCGGGAGTTGATGAGCAGTTCTTC
. | TRBJ2-3 | TRBV30 | . | CAWSVGRGDTQYF | TGTGCCTGGAGTGTAGGCAGGGGCGATACGCAGTATTTT
. | TRBJ2-1 | TRBV29-1 | . | CSVDSWEVTYNEQFF | TGCAGCGTTGACTCTTGGGAAGTCACCTACAATGAGCAGTTCTTC
. | TRBJ2-2 | TRBV15 | . | CATSRVGLNTGELFF | TGTGCCACCAGCAGAGTGGGCCTTAACACCGGGGAGCTGTTTTTT
. | TRBJ1-2 | TRBV7-3 | . | CASSSTRDLNYGYTF | TGTGCCAGCAGCTCCACCCGGGACCTTAACTATGGCTACACCTTC
. | TRBJ1-4 | TRBV6-1 | . | CASRDTGAVGEKLFF | TGTGCCAGCAGAGATACGGGGGCGGTTGGTGAAAAACTGTTTTTT
. | TRBJ2-1 | TRBV2 | . | CASRQFTSYNEQFF | TGTGCCAGTAGACAGTTTACCTCCTACAATGAGCAGTTCTTC
. | TRBJ2-6 | TRBV5-1 | . | CASRRDSGANVLTF | TGCGCCAGCAGACGGGATTCTGGGGCCAACGTCCTGACTTTC
once | TRBJ1-4 | TRBV6-5 | . | CASRSGLANEKLFF | TGTGCCAGCAGATCAGGGCTGGCTAATGAAAAACTGTTTTTT
. | TRBJ1-2 | TRBV2 | TRBD1 | CASTPRTGYTYGYTF | TGTGCCAGCACCCCCAGGACAGGCTACACCTATGGCTACACCTTC
. | TRBJ2-5 | TRBV7-9 | . | CASSLVLAPETQYF | TGTGCCAGCAGCTTAGTACTAGCTCCAGAGACCCAGTACTTC
. | TRBJ2-1 | TRBV7-2 | TRBD2 | CASLAGGSYNEQFF | TGTGCCAGTTTAGCGGGAGGATCATACAATGAGCAGTTCTTC
. | TRBJ2-3 | TRBV25-1 | TRBD1 | CASSDRTGCTYF | TGTGCCAGCAGTGATCGGACAGGGTGTACGTATTTT
. | TRBJ2-1 | TRBV7-9 | TRBD2 | CASSSLLRLAGDNEQFF | TGTGCCAGCAGCTCACTGTTAAGGCTAGCGGGAGACAATGAGCAGTTCTTC
. | TRBJ2-3 | TRBV7-9 | . | CASSPGLFTDTQYF | TGTGCCAGCAGCCCGGGACTTTTCACAGATACGCAGTATTTT
few | TRBJ2-7 | TRBV4-3 | . | CASSQDRRAKLYEQYF | TGCGCCAGCAGCCAAGATCGGAGGGCCAAACTCTACGAGCAGTACTTC
. | TRBJ2-3 | TRBV18 | . | CASSPRGGTDTQYF | TGTGCCAGCTCACCACGCGGTGGGACAGATACGCAGTATTTT
. | TRBJ2-1 | TRBV7-2 | . | CASSPGTAYNEQFF | TGTGCCAGCAGCCCCGGGACGGCCTACAATGAGCAGTTCTTC
. | TRBJ1-2 | TRBV5-8 | . | CASSLVTVYGYTF | TGTGCCAGCAGCTTGGTAACAGTATATGGCTACACCTTC
. | TRBJ2-1 | TRBV5-4 | . | CASSWYNEQFF | TGTGCCAGCAGCTGGTACAATGAGCAGTTCTTC